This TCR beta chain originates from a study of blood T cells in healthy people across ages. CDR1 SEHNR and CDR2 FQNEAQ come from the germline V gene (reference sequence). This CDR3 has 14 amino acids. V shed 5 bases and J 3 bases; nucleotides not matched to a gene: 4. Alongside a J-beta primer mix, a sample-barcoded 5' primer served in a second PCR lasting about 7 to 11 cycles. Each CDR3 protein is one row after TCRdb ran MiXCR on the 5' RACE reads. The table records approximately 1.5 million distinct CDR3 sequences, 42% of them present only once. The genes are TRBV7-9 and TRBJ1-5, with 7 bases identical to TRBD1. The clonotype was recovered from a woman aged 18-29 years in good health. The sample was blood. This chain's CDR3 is CASSVTGINQPQHF. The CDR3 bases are TGTGCCAGCAGCGTGACAGGGATCAATCAGCCCCAGCATTTT.